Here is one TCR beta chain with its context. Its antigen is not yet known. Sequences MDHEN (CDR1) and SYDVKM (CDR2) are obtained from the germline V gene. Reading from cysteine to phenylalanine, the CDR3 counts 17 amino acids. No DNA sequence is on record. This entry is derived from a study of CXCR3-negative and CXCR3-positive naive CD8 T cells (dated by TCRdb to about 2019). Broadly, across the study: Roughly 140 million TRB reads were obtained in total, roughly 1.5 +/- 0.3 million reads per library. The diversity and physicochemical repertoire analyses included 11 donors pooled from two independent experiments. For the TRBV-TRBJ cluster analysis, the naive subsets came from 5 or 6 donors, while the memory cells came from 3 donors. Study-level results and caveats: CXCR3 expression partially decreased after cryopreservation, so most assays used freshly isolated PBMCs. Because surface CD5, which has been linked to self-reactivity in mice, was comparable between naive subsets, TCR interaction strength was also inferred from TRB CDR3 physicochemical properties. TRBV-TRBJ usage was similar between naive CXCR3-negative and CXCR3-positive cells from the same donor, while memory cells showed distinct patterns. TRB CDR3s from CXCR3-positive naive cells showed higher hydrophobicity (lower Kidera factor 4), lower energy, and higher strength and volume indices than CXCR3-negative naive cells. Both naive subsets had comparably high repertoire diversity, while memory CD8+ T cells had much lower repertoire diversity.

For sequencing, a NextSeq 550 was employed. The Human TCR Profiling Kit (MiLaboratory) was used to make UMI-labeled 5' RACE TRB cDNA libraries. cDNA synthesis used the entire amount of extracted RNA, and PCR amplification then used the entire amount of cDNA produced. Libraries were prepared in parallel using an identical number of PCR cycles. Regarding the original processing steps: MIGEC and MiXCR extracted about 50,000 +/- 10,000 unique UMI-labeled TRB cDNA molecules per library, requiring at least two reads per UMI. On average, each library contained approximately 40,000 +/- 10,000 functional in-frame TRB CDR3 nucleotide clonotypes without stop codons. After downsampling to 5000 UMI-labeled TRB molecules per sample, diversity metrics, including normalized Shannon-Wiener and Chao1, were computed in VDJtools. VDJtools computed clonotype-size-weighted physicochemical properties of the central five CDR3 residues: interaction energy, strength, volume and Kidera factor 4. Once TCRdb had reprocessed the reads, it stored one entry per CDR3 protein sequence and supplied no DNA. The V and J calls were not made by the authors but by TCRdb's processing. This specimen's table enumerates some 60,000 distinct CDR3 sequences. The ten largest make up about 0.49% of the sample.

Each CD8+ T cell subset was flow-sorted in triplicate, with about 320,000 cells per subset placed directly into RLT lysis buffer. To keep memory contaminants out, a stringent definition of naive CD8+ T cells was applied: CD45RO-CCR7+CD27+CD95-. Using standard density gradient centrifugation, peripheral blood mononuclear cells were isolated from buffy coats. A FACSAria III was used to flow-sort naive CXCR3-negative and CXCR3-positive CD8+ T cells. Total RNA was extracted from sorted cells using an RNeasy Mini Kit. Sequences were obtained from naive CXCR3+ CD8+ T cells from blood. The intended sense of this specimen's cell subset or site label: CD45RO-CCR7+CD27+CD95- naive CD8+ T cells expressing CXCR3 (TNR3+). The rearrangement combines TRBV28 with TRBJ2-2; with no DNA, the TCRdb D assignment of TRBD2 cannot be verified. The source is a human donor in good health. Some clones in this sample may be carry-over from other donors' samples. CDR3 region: CASSTPSGGPNTGELFF.